The 26 T cell receptor beta chains below come from one sample, sequenced in a study of T cells in Graves' hyperthyroidism and ophthalmopathy. Template material for amplifying TCR beta CDR3 regions consisted of RNA transcripts. HTBI primers drove first-round RT-PCR of the TCR CDR3. TCRdb re-analysed the multiplex PCR reads in MiXCR, keeping a single row per CDR3 protein. Of hundreds of thousands of distinct CDR3 sequences detected, over 20% appear once; the ten largest clones hold around 62%. The specimen was blood. The receptors derive from a young man with Graves' ophthalmopathy.

Ten or more counts support this clonotype. The rearrangement links TRBV13 to TRBJ2-5; 9 bases agree with TRBD2. The CDR3 loop spans 15 amino acids. V trimming: 3 bases; J trimming: 5 bases; junction bases outside the gene matches: 7. The germline V gene has CDR1 PRHDT and CDR2 FYEKMQ (reference sequence). The chain's CDR3 is CASSLGGRAFETQYF. CDR3 in DNA: TGTGCCAGCAGCTTGGGCGGGAGGGCCTTTGAGACCCAGTACTTC.

This clonotype was observed a few times. This sequence joins TRBV4-1 and TRBJ1-2; TRBD1 is a possible D gene (5 bases). The V end was cut by 1 base, the J end by 6 bases, with 12 bases between. The germline V gene encodes CDR1 MGHRA and CDR2 YSYEKL. There are 14 residues in the CDR3. The CDR3 sequence is CASSQVTGDDGYTF. In DNA, the CDR3 is TGCGCCAGCAGCCAAGTTACAGGAGATGATGGCTACACCTTC.

The rearrangement joins TRBV5-1 to TRBJ2-5, with 8 bases matching TRBD1. Germline lookup yields CDR1 SGHRS and CDR2 YFSETQ. V lost 7 bases, J lost 2 bases, and 4 bases stayed unmatched. The CDR3 runs 13 residues. This CDR3 reads CASWTGNQETQYF. CDR3 nucleotide sequence: TGCGCCAGCTGGACAGGGAATCAAGAGACCCAGTACTTC.

This chain connects TRBV5-1 to TRBJ2-7; TRBD1 matches at 10 bases. Unmatched junction bases numbered 10, after V lost 2 bases and J lost 5 bases. Looked up from germline, CDR1 is SGHRS and CDR2 is YFSETQ. This CDR3 is built from 16 residues. In nucleotides, the CDR3 is TGCGCCAGCAGCTTCCCTAAGGACAGGGGGTTCGACGAGCAGTACTTC. It specifies CASSFPKDRGFDEQYF.

The sample holds many counts of this clonotype. This rearrangement joins TRBV2 to TRBJ1-5; D remains unclear. Germline V lookup: CDR1 SNHLY, CDR2 FYNNEI. The ends were cut back, 7 bases at V and 7 bases at J, with 14 bases in the middle. The CDR3 has 13 residues. DNA of the CDR3: TGTGCCAGCAAAGAGGGTAGTCAGCAGCCCCAGCATTTT. Translated, it gives CASKEGSQQPQHF. Drawing the rest from reference TRBV2 and TRBJ1-5, the complete variable domain is EPEVTQTPSHQVTQMGQEVILRCVPISNHLYFYWYRQILGQKVEFLVSFYNNEISEKSEIFDDQFSVERPDGSNFTLKIRSTKLEDSAMYFCASKEGSQQPQHFGDGTRLSIL.

There are a few counts of this clonotype. CDR3 loop: CSARERWDGQYF. In DNA, the CDR3 is TGCAGTGCTAGAGAGAGGTGGGATGGGCAGTATTTT. This chain links TRBV20-1 with TRBJ2-3; D remains ambiguous. The V gene's germline CDR1 is DFQATT and CDR2 SNEGSKA (reference sequence). V was shortened by 0 bases and J by 11 bases, with 12 bases between the two germline ends. CDR3 length: 12 residues.

Only a few counts were recorded for this clonotype. J is TRBJ2-7 and V is TRBV6-1; 9 bases are a match to TRBD1. V shed 5 bases and J 5 bases; nucleotides not matched to a gene: 4. This CDR3 contains 13 residues. Germline V gene lookup returns CDR1 MNHNS and CDR2 SASEGT. The CDR3 here is CASSYRDRDEQYF. In nucleotides, the CDR3 is TGTGCCAGCAGTTACCGGGACAGGGACGAGCAGTACTTC.

This clonotype has ten or more counts. V usage is TRBV5-1 and J usage is TRBJ2-7; D unresolved. The CDR3 runs 12 residues. V was cut by 0 bases and J by 6 bases, with 7 bases left in between. Germline-derived CDR1 and CDR2 are SGHRS and YFSETQ. CDR3 sequence (DNA): TGCGCCAGCAGCTTGGGTGGGGTCGAGCAGTACTTC. This gives the protein CASSLGGVEQYF.

The J gene is TRBJ2-1, the V gene TRBV18; D unclear. This CDR3 comprises 14 residues. From germline, CDR1 is KGHSH and CDR2 LQKENI. Trimming left V 4 bases short and J 7 bases short, with 14 bases between. This CDR3 is CASSLNFAQNEQFF. Written as DNA, the CDR3 is TGTGCCAGCTCACTCAATTTTGCACAGAATGAGCAGTTCTTC.

There are a few counts of this clonotype. The V call is TRBV5-1, the J call TRBJ2-7, with D tentatively TRBD1 (6 bases). The CDR3 length is 14 residues. V lost 4 bases and J lost 2, with 13 bases in between. Per the germline V gene, CDR1 is SGHRS and CDR2 is YFSETQ. The CDR3 DNA reads TGCGCCAGCAGCCCGGACTCAGGGGCCTACGAGCAGTACTTC. It encodes CASSPDSGAYEQYF.

This clonotype appeared many times. The V and J genes are TRBV12-3 or TRBV12-4 and TRBJ1-5; 7 nucleotides align to TRBD1. J was trimmed by 6 bases and V by 5 bases; bases with no gene match: 7. The CDR3 has 14 amino acids. CDR3 sequence: CASSDLTGLQPQHF. The CDR3 DNA sequence: TGTGCCAGCAGTGACCTGACAGGGCTTCAGCCCCAGCATTTT.

The J gene is TRBJ1-6, the V gene TRBV5-1, with D possibly matching TRBD1 (5 bases). The germline V gene encodes CDR1 SGHRS and CDR2 YFSETQ. V dropped 4 bases and J dropped 8 bases, with 10 bases sitting between them. CDR3 length equals 13 residues. The CDR3 bases are TGCGCCAGCAGCACGGGGGGGTATTCACCCCTCCACTTT. Translated, it gives CASSTGGYSPLHF.

This clonotype was picked up a small number of times. The CDR3 DNA reads as TGTGCCAGCAGCCCTGCCTGGGGGAGCACTGAAGCTTTCTTT. This sequence encodes CASSPAWGSTEAFF. The V and J genes are TRBV14 and TRBJ1-1; TRBD1 might be the D (5 bases). The CDR3 is made up of 14 amino acids. Germline V gives CDR1 SGHDN, CDR2 FVKESK. Trimming left V 4 bases short and J 4 bases short, with 13 bases between.

The gene calls are TRBV6-1 and TRBJ2-5; tentative D call: TRBD2 (6 bases). The CDR3 has 16 residues. V lost 7 bases and J 5 bases, leaving 23 bases between the germline ends. Germline assignment: CDR1 MNHNS and CDR2 SASEGT. CDR3 amino acids: CASKRAWATSVETQYF. The CDR3 DNA sequence: TGTGCCAGCAAAAGGGCCTGGGCGACTAGTGTGGAGACCCAGTACTTC.

The chain joins TRBV15 to TRBJ2-2; the D is unclear. This CDR3 region has 13 residues. Germline V gives CDR1 LNHNV, CDR2 YYDKDF (reference sequence). V was trimmed by 3 bases and J by 8 bases, leaving 10 bases between them. The CDR3 loop is CATSSWGTGELFF. The DNA of the CDR3 is TGTGCCACCAGCAGCTGGGGAACAGGGGAGCTGTTTTTT.

The chain is built from TRBV18 and TRBJ2-7; the D gene is possibly TRBD1 (6 bases). Trimming took 2 bases from V and 1 from J, leaving 9 bases between them. The germline gives CDR1 KGHSH, CDR2 LQKENI. This CDR3 region has 14 residues. For the CDR3, the DNA is TGTGCCAGCTCACCATGGACAGATTCCTACGAGCAGTACTTC. It codes for CASSPWTDSYEQYF.

This chain joins TRBV13 and TRBJ1-4; unclear D gene. Between the trimmed V and J ends, which lost 3 bases and 7 bases, there was a span of 6 bases. The CDR3 is made up of 12 amino acids. Looked up from germline, CDR1 is PRHDT and CDR2 is FYEKMQ (reference sequence). The CDR3, as DNA: TGTGCCAGCAGCTTCCAGAGTGAAAAACTGTTTTTT. Residues: CASSFQSEKLFF.

This clonotype has more than one count but fewer than ten. The chain links TRBV6-5 to TRBJ1-6; 7 nucleotides line up with TRBD1. With 2 bases clipped from V and 9 bases from J, the junction kept 13 bases outside the gene matches. Germline V gene data show CDR1 as MNHEY and CDR2 as SVGAGI. There are 17 residues in the CDR3. The CDR3 DNA sequence: TGTGCCAGCAGTTACAGGGGACCGACAGGGATGGGTTCACCCCTCCACTTT. Translated: CASSYRGPTGMGSPLHF.

This clonotype was recorded at least ten times. Here the CDR3 reads CAWSVQGHLNYGYTF. The CDR3 DNA reads TGTGCCTGGAGTGTACAGGGACACCTTAACTATGGCTACACCTTC. The V gene is TRBV30, the J gene TRBJ1-2; possible D gene TRBD1, 6 bases. There are 15 residues in the CDR3. The V gene lost 0 bases and the J gene lost 1 base, with 12 bases spanning the gap. Germline CDR1 is GTSNPN and CDR2 is SVGIG (reference sequence).

This clonotype was seen more than once but under ten times. V and J are TRBV6-1 and TRBJ2-7; 9 nucleotides match TRBD1. V shed 4 bases, J shed 7 bases, and the junction held 11 bases outside the gene matches. Germline-derived CDR1 and CDR2 are MNHNS and SASEGT. CDR3 size: 15 residues. The DNA of the CDR3 is TGTGCCAGCAGTGTCCGGACAGGGGCCCCGGTTGAGCAGTACTTC. Amino acids: CASSVRTGAPVEQYF.

This clonotype was recorded many times. This sequence joins TRBV5-1 and TRBJ2-2, with a tentative D call TRBD2 (6 bases). From germline, CDR1 is SGHRS and CDR2 YFSETQ. This CDR3 is built from 15 residues. Trimming shortened V by 0 bases and J by 6 bases, and 12 bases separated the two germline ends. Written as DNA, the CDR3 is TGCGCCAGCAGCTTGGGGGACTCGACCGCCGGGGAGCTGTTTTTT. It translates to CASSLGDSTAGELFF.

The chain has TRBV20-1 and TRBJ2-7; D might be TRBD2 (6 bases). CDR1 is DFQATT and CDR2 is SNEGSKA in the germline V gene (reference sequence). The CDR3 loop spans 12 amino acids. Trimming took off 1 base at V and 2 bases at J, with 6 bases between the two ends. The CDR3 region has the DNA TGCAGTGCTAGAGGGACTACCTACGAGCAGTACTTC. This sequence encodes CSARGTTYEQYF.

The V call is TRBV4-2, the J call TRBJ2-4; D is undetermined. The V end was cut by 1 base, the J end by 8 bases, with 21 bases between. The CDR3 spans 17 residues. Germline CDR1 and CDR2: LGHNA and YNFKEQ. CDR3 region: CASSQGPGDPGKDIQYF. The CDR3 DNA reads TGTGCCAGCAGCCAAGGTCCCGGTGACCCGGGCAAGGACATTCAGTACTTC.

This clonotype was counted many times. The J gene is TRBJ2-7, the V gene TRBV3-1; the match to TRBD1 covers 7 bases. Germline assignment: CDR1 LGHDT and CDR2 YNNKEL (reference sequence). V shed 1 base and J 6 bases; nucleotides not matched to a gene: 3. The CDR3 sequence is 13 residues long. The CDR3 nucleotides read TGTGCCAGCAGCCAAGGACAGGGAGTCGAGCAGTACTTC. Protein sequence: CASSQGQGVEQYF.

CDR3 bases: TGTGCCAGCAGTTATAGGCTAGCGGGACCCACCGGGGAGCTGTTTTTT. Amino acid sequence: CASSYRLAGPTGELFF. The chain carries TRBV6-4 and TRBJ2-2; 9 positions match TRBD2. The CDR3 totals 16 residues. Germline CDR1 is MRHNA and CDR2 is SNTAGT. J was trimmed by 4 bases and V by 5 bases; bases with no gene match: 8.

This chain connects TRBV14 to TRBJ1-2; 7 bases line up with TRBD1. CDR1 is SGHDN, CDR2 FVKESK, per germline. The CDR3 has 14 residues. V lost 1 base to trimming and J lost 4 bases; unmatched junction nucleotides: 3. The DNA of the CDR3 is TGTGCCAGCAGCCAAGGACAGGGAGGCTATGGCTACACCTTC. This encodes CASSQGQGGYGYTF.